The 27 T cell receptor beta chains below were found in one sample sequenced in a study of identical twins. TCRdb redid the calling of the 5' RACE reads with MiXCR, one entry per CDR3 protein. This sample has some 1,700,000 distinct CDR3 sequences, with 32% found just once. Sequencing was performed on cord blood. The receptor source for this set is a newborn girl in good health.

This clonotype was picked up a small number of times. The chain is built from TRBV7-2 and TRBJ2-5; 9 nucleotides match TRBD1. The ends lost 4 bases at V and 11 bases at J; junction bases unmatched: 20. This CDR3 is 17 amino acids long. The germline V gene has CDR1 SGHTA and CDR2 FQGNSA. CDR3: CASSSPLLDRGDATQYF. In DNA, the CDR3 is TGTGCCAGCAGCTCCCCTTTATTGGACAGGGGTGACGCTACGCAGTACTTC.

A few counts support this clonotype. The rearrangement uses TRBV29-1 and TRBJ2-3; 8 nucleotides align to TRBD1. Per germline, CDR1 SQVTM and CDR2 ANQGSEA. The CDR3 is 18 residues long. Unmatched junction bases numbered 21, after V lost 7 bases and J lost 3 bases. CDR3 coding DNA: TGCAGCGCTGTACCGGGACAGGTTGTCCAAAAGGAAACAGATACGCAGTATTTT. Translating gives CSAVPGQVVQKETDTQYF.

The chain uses TRBV9 and TRBJ1-5; the match to TRBD1 covers 8 bases. The germline gives CDR1 SGDLS, CDR2 YYNGEE. This CDR3 has 14 residues. V gave up 3 bases and J gave up 3 bases; unmatched junction bases: 2. The CDR3, as DNA: TGTGCCAGCAGCGCGGACAGGGCCAATCAGCCCCAGCATTTT. Translation gives CASSADRANQPQHF.

The rearrangement uses TRBV29-1 and TRBJ1-1, with D unclear. Germline CDR1 is SQVTM and CDR2 is ANQGSEA. V lost 4 bases and J lost 6, with 9 bases in between. The CDR3 is 11 amino acids. This CDR3 reads CSVVRGSEAFF. CDR3 coding DNA: TGCAGCGTTGTACGCGGTTCTGAAGCTTTCTTT.

The chain joins TRBV4-1 to TRBJ2-3; no definite D call. The CDR3 has 16 residues. The V gene's germline CDR1 is MGHRA and CDR2 YSYEKL. V gave up 0 bases and J gave up 1 base, with 11 bases separating them. CDR3 sequence (DNA): TGCGCCAGCAGCCAAGAGCGTGGCCGGGGCACAGATACGCAGTATTTT. Encoded protein: CASSQERGRGTDTQYF.

This rearrangement joins TRBV10-3 to TRBJ2-3; maybe TRBD2 (6 bases). Germline V gene sequence: CDR1 ENHRY, CDR2 SYGVKD. This CDR3 contains 16 residues. Trimming cost V 6 bases and J 0 bases, with 16 bases left between them. CDR3 amino acids: CAISQGGQPSTDTQYF. CDR3 nucleotides: TGTGCCATCAGCCAGGGAGGCCAGCCTAGCACAGATACGCAGTATTTT.

This clonotype was found a few times. This sequence joins TRBV12-3 or TRBV12-4 and TRBJ1-2; D is undetermined. This CDR3 has 12 amino acids. V lost 5 bases and J 8 bases, leaving 12 bases between the germline ends. The CDR3 sequence: CASSPLPGGYTF. As DNA, the CDR3 is TGTGCCAGCAGTCCCCTACCGGGAGGCTACACCTTC.

The chain has TRBV5-1 and TRBJ1-3, with D possibly being TRBD1 (6 bases). The CDR3 runs to 17 residues. Between the trimmed V and J ends, which lost 2 bases and 1 base, there was a span of 16 bases. Germline assignment: CDR1 SGHRS and CDR2 YFSETQ. CDR3 sequence (DNA): TGCGCCAGCAGCTTTAGGGACATTTTAAAATCTGGAAACACCATATATTTT. Amino acid sequence: CASSFRDILKSGNTIYF.

The chain couples TRBV7-2 to TRBJ1-2; possibly TRBD1 for D (6 bases). The CDR3 consists of 15 residues. CDR1 and CDR2 from the germline V gene are SGHTA and FQGNSA. V shed 5 bases and J shed 8 bases, with 21 bases lying between them. CDR3 nucleotides: TGTGCCAGCAGCCCATCTGGGAAACAGGGAGGGGGCTACACCTTC. Protein sequence: CASSPSGKQGGGYTF.

The chain couples TRBV7-9 to TRBJ1-3; D uncertain. This CDR3 is built from 16 residues. CDR1 is SEHNR and CDR2 is FQNEAQ in the germline V gene (reference sequence). Between the trimmed V and J ends, which lost 5 bases and 0 bases, there was a span of 14 bases. CDR3: CASSGIGPDSGNTIYF. DNA for the CDR3: TGTGCCAGCAGCGGAATAGGACCGGACTCTGGAAACACCATATATTTT.

The chain employs TRBV9 and TRBJ1-5; D may be TRBD1 (5 bases). The germline V gene encodes CDR1 SGDLS and CDR2 YYNGEE. V shed 3 bases and J shed 4 bases, with 14 bases lying between them. The CDR3 totals 15 residues. CDR3 sequence reads: CASSAGTGWNQPQHF. The CDR3 nucleotides are TGTGCCAGCAGCGCCGGGACCGGTTGGAATCAGCCCCAGCATTTT.

With regard to this clonotype: A read error may be the cause here, since a much bigger clone is one base away. The chain has TRBV2 and TRBJ2-1; D assignment may be TRBD1 or TRBD2 (5 bases each). Germline V lookup: CDR1 SNHLY, CDR2 FYNNEI. V was pared by 8 bases and J by 7 bases, with 18 bases between. CDR3 length: 14 amino acids. This CDR3 is CASGWTRELNEQFF. DNA of the CDR3: TGTGCCAGCGGATGGACCAGGGAGTTGAATGAGCAGTTCTTC.

This clonotype was counted only a few times. This chain links TRBV10-3 with TRBJ2-7; TRBD1 matches 8 bases. The length of the CDR3 is 14 residues. The J segment lost 5 bases and the V segment lost 4 bases, leaving 7 bases of the junction unmatched. CDR1 is ENHRY, CDR2 SYGVKD, per germline. CDR3 bases: TGTGCCATCAGTGCCCGGACAGGGTCGGACGAGCAGTACTTC. Amino acids: CAISARTGSDEQYF.

The rearrangement uses TRBV29-1 and TRBJ1-2; D remains ambiguous. The CDR3 runs 12 residues. Trimming shortened V by 8 bases and J by 2 bases, and 12 bases separated the two germline ends. The germline gives CDR1 SQVTM, CDR2 ANQGSEA. CDR3 protein: CSLWGENYGYTF. The CDR3 DNA follows: TGCAGCTTGTGGGGTGAAAACTATGGCTACACCTTC.

This clonotype was seen a few times. This sequence joins TRBV29-1 and TRBJ1-2; 8 nucleotides align to TRBD1. With 3 bases clipped from V and 4 bases from J, the junction kept 7 bases outside the gene matches. This CDR3 has 14 residues. CDR1 and CDR2 from the germline V gene are SQVTM and ANQGSEA. The CDR3 sequence: CSVDTGTGVYGYTF. As DNA, the CDR3 is TGCAGCGTTGACACCGGGACAGGTGTCTATGGCTACACCTTC. Combining the CDR3 with reference TRBV29-1 and TRBJ1-2 gives the whole variable domain SAVISQKPSRDICQRGTSLTIQCQVDSQVTMMFWYRQQPGQSLTLIATANQGSEATYESGFVIDKFPISRPNLTFSTLTVSNMSPEDSSIYLCSVDTGTGVYGYTFGSGTRLTVV.

The count of this clonotype is one. The V and J genes are TRBV5-5 and TRBJ1-1; TRBD1 matches 10 bases. The J segment lost 5 bases and the V segment lost 5 bases, leaving 12 bases of the junction unmatched. CDR1 is SGHKS and CDR2 is YYEKEE in the germline V gene (reference sequence). The CDR3 has 16 amino acids. The CDR3 coding sequence is TGTGCCAGCAGACCCAGACAGGGGGCGGGGAATACTGAAGCTTTCTTT. This codes for CASRPRQGAGNTEAFF. Combining the CDR3 with reference TRBV5-5 and TRBJ1-1 gives the whole variable domain DAGVTQSPTHLIKTRGQQVTLRCSPISGHKSVSWYQQVLGQGPQFIFQYYEKEERGRGNFPDRFSARQFPNYSSELNVNALLLGDSALYLCASRPRQGAGNTEAFFGQGTRLTVV.

For this clonotype: It may be a read error: a sequence one base away is much more abundant. The chain links TRBV11-2 to TRBJ2-1; D might be TRBD2 (5 bases). The DNA end favors TRBJ2-7, so the J call may be wrong. Germline loops: CDR1 SGHAT, CDR2 FQNNGV. This CDR3 has 15 amino acids. CDR3 in amino acids: CASSLSADSYNEQYF. The CDR3 DNA reads TGTGCCAGCAGCTTATCTGCGGACTCCTACAATGAGCAGTACTTC.

Comment on this clonotype: A read error may explain this, as a much larger clone is one base away. V and J are TRBV5-1 and TRBJ2-3; D may be TRBD1 (5 bases). Germline V gives CDR1 SGHRS, CDR2 YFSETQ. The length of the CDR3 is 16 residues. CDR3 DNA sequence: TGCACCAGCAGCTTGATACGTGGGGCTAGCACAGATACGCAGTATTTT. Amino acid sequence: CTSSLIRGASTDTQYF.

The J gene is TRBJ1-3, the V gene TRBV7-2; D is perhaps TRBD1 (5 bases). This CDR3 is 17 amino acids long. CDR1 is SGHTA, CDR2 FQGNSA, per germline. Trimming removed 1 base from V and 0 bases from J, with 13 bases in between. The CDR3 region has the DNA TGTGCCAGCAGCTTAGTCGGCGACAGACGCTCTGGAAACACCATATATTTT. Residues: CASSLVGDRRSGNTIYF.

The chain joins TRBV20-1 to TRBJ2-1; TRBD2 matches at 14 bases. The CDR3 consists of 14 residues. The V gene's germline CDR1 is DFQATT and CDR2 SNEGSKA (reference sequence). V shed 3 bases and J 9 bases; nucleotides not matched to a gene: 4. The DNA for the CDR3 is TGCAGTGCTAGGGGACTAGCGGGAGTCCTTGAGCAGTTCTTC. This sequence encodes CSARGLAGVLEQFF.

As to this clonotype: At one boundary the junction diverges from the germline segment, which might be a read error. The gene calls are TRBV5-6 and TRBJ1-5, with 8 positions matching TRBD1. The germline V gene has CDR1 SGHDT and CDR2 YYEEEE. The CDR3 is made up of 15 amino acids. CDR3 sequence: CAGSLGQDSNQPQHF. CDR3 nucleotides: TGTGCCGGCAGCTTGGGACAGGATAGCAATCAGCCCCAGCATTTT.

The genes are TRBV10-3 and TRBJ2-1; D remains ambiguous. The CDR3 has 15 residues. CDR1 and CDR2 (germline): ENHRY, SYGVKD. V was cut by 4 bases and J by 5 bases, with 15 bases left in between. DNA for the CDR3: TGTGCCATCAGTGGTTTGGGCGGCATTAACAATGAGCAGTTCTTC. It translates to CAISGLGGINNEQFF.

This clonotype was seen more than once but under ten times. The chain combines TRBV7-2 with TRBJ2-7; D possibly corresponds to TRBD2 (5 bases). Trimming cost V 2 bases and J 0 bases, with 11 bases left between them. CDR1 is SGHTA, CDR2 FQGNSA, per germline. The CDR3 has 15 residues. CDR3 protein: CASSLREGGSYEQYF. Written as DNA, the CDR3 is TGTGCCAGCAGCTTACGTGAGGGCGGCTCCTACGAGCAGTACTTC.

The V call is TRBV3-1, the J call TRBJ2-1; tentatively, D is TRBD2 (5 bases). Trimming cost V 10 bases and J 6 bases, with 31 bases left between them. The CDR3 contains 18 residues. The germline gives CDR1 LGHDT, CDR2 YNNKEL (reference sequence). The CDR3 is CATDNAAVGRGAVNEQFF. CDR3 DNA: TGTGCCACCGATAACGCCGCTGTCGGCCGGGGAGCCGTCAATGAGCAGTTCTTC.

This chain connects TRBV10-1 to TRBJ2-1, with 9 bases matching TRBD1. CDR1 and CDR2 (germline): WNHNN, SYGVQD (reference sequence). The CDR3 runs 16 residues. Trimming took 2 bases from V and 6 from J; bases not matched to a gene: 8. The chain's CDR3 is CASSEEGTGLVNEQFF. The CDR3 coding sequence is TGCGCCAGCAGTGAGGAGGGGACAGGGCTCGTCAATGAGCAGTTCTTC.

This clonotype was detected only once. J is TRBJ1-6 and V is TRBV20-1; D remains ambiguous. The CDR3 length is 13 residues. Germline CDR1 and CDR2: DFQATT and SNEGSKA (reference sequence). V gave up 0 bases and J gave up 5 bases, with 5 bases separating them. The CDR3 region has the DNA TGCAGTGCTAGAGATACCCATAATTCACCCCTCCACTTT. It yields the protein CSARDTHNSPLHF.

This chain joins TRBV29-1 and TRBJ2-1, with D possibly TRBD2 on 6 matching bases. Trimming removed 5 bases from V and 7 bases from J, with 15 bases in between. The CDR3 has 13 amino acids. Germline V gives CDR1 SQVTM, CDR2 ANQGSEA. The CDR3 is CSVHAGGPNEQFF. The DNA of the CDR3 is TGCAGCGTTCACGCCGGAGGGCCTAATGAGCAGTTCTTC.